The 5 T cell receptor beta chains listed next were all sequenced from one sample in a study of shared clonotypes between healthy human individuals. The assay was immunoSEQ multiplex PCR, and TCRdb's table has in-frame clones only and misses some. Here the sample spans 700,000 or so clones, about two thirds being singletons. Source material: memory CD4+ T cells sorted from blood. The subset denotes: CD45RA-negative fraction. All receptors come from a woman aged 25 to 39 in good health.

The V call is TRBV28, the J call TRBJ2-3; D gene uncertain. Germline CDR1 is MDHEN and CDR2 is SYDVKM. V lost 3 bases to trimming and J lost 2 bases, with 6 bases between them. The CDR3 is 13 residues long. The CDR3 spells CASSFWDTDTQYF. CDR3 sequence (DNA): TGTGCCAGCAGTTTTTGGGACACAGATACGCAGTATTTT.

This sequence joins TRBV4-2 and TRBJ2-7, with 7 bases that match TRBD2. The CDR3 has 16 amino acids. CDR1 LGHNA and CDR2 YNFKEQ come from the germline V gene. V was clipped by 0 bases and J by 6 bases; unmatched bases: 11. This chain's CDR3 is CASSQEGRTGGTEQYF. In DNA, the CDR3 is TGTGCCAGCAGCCAAGAGGGACGCACGGGGGGTACCGAGCAGTACTTC.

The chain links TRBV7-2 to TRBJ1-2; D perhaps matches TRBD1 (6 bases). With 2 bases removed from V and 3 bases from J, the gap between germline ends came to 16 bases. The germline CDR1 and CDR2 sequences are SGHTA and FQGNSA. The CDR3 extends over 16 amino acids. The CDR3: CASSLNGGAQDYGYTF. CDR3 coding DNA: TGTGCCAGCAGCTTAAACGGGGGGGCGCAGGACTATGGCTACACCTTC.

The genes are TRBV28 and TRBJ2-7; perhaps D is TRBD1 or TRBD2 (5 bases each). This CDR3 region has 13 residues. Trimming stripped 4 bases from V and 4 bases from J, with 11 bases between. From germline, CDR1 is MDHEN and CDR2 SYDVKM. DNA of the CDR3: TGTGCCAGCAGTTCGGGACCGAGGTACGAGCAGTACTTC. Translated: CASSSGPRYEQYF.

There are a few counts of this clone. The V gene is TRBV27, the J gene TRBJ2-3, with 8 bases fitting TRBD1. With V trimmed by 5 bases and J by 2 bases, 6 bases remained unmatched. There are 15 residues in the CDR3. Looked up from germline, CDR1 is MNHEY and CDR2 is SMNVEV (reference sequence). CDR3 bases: TGTGCCAGCAGTCTTGACAGGGGCACCACAGATACGCAGTATTTT. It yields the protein CASSLDRGTTDTQYF.